Presented here are 23 T cell receptor beta chains from one specimen sequenced in a study of control samples from healthy donors and cancer patients. TCRdb's table, derived via immunoSEQ multiplex PCR, lists solely in-frame clones and lacks some. Seen here are 55,000 to 65,000 clones, 70% to 90% observed once, and the top ten hold more than 9.5%. The sample was PBMCs. The receptor source for this set is a woman aged 55-70 years with lung cancer.

The chain couples TRBV5-1 to TRBJ2-7; a weak D match, TRBD2 (6 bases). Germline V gene lookup returns CDR1 SGHRS and CDR2 YFSETQ. The CDR3 loop spans 15 amino acids. V shed 0 bases and J shed 4 bases, with 14 bases lying between them. The CDR3 sequence is CASSLGPSETYEQYF. The DNA of the CDR3 is TGCGCCAGCAGCTTGGGCCCTAGCGAGACGTACGAGCAGTACTTC. Full variable domain (missing parts from reference TRBV5-1 and TRBJ2-7): KAGVTQTPRYLIKTRGQQVTLSCSPISGHRSVSWYQQTPGQGLQFLFEYFSETQRNKGNFPGRFSGRQFSNSRSEMNVSTLELGDSALYLCASSLGPSETYEQYFGPGTRLTVT.

The chain uses TRBV30 and TRBJ1-1; tentatively, D is TRBD1 (5 bases). V lost 4 bases and J 1 base, leaving 28 bases between the germline ends. The germline V gene has CDR1 GTSNPN and CDR2 SVGIG (reference sequence). CDR3 length: 19 amino acids. The CDR3 loop is CAWTRNPAQAGNRNTEAFF. The CDR3, as DNA: TGTGCCTGGACTAGGAACCCCGCCCAGGCAGGGAATAGGAACACTGAAGCTTTCTTT. The full variable domain, in which reference TRBV30 and TRBJ1-1 provide the parts outside the CDR3, is SQTIHQWPATLVQPVGSPLSLECTVEGTSNPNLYWYRQAAGRGLQLLFYSVGIGQISSEVPQNLSASRPQDRQFILSSKKLLLSDSGFYLCAWTRNPAQAGNRNTEAFFGQGTRLTVV.

The V gene is TRBV5-6, the J gene TRBJ1-1, with D unresolved. The germline CDR1 and CDR2 sequences are SGHDT and YYEEEE. The CDR3 is 14 residues long. V lost 2 bases, J lost 3 bases, and 11 bases lay in between. The DNA of the CDR3 is TGTGCCAGCAGCTTTAAGGATCTGCACACTGAAGCTTTCTTT. Translated: CASSFKDLHTEAFF.

The V call is TRBV3-1 (or the pseudogene TRBV3-2), the J call TRBJ1-2; D remains unclear. V was pared by 5 bases and J by 8 bases, with 15 bases between. The CDR3 has 13 amino acids. Looked up from germline, CDR1 is LGHDT and CDR2 is YNNKEL (reference sequence). CDR3: CASSFLGSKGYTF. In nucleotides, the CDR3 is TGTGCCAGCAGCTTCCTCGGTTCGAAAGGCTACACCTTC.

The gene calls are TRBV10-1 and TRBJ2-1, with 8 bases lining up with TRBD2. V lost 2 bases and J lost 5; bases outside the gene matches: 5. The CDR3 length is 15 residues. The germline V gene has CDR1 WNHNN and CDR2 SYGVQD (reference sequence). The CDR3 sequence: CASSEGSSGHNEQFF. The CDR3 region has the DNA TGCGCCAGCAGTGAGGGGTCTAGCGGGCACAATGAGCAGTTCTTC.

The table lists this clone with a count of one. The rearrangement joins TRBV5-1 to TRBJ2-1; 7 bases fit TRBD2. Per the germline V gene, CDR1 is SGHRS and CDR2 is YFSETQ. The CDR3 is made up of 17 amino acids. The J segment lost 0 bases and the V segment lost 4 bases, leaving 10 bases of the junction unmatched. The CDR3 sequence: CASSPQPSGTSYNEQFF. CDR3 nucleotide sequence: TGCGCCAGCAGCCCCCAACCGAGCGGGACCTCCTACAATGAGCAGTTCTTC.

The chain links TRBV11-2 to TRBJ2-2, with a possible D match to TRBD2 (7 bases). V dropped 5 bases and J dropped 7 bases, with 23 bases sitting between them. The CDR3 has 17 residues. Germline V gene sequence: CDR1 SGHAT, CDR2 FQNNGV. The CDR3 loop is CASSSDRVGGPIGELFF. The CDR3 DNA reads TGTGCCAGCAGCAGCGATCGAGTGGGGGGGCCGATCGGGGAGCTGTTTTTT.

V is TRBV5-8 and J is TRBJ1-3; D uncertain. In germline, CDR1 is SGHTS, CDR2 YDEGEE. V lost 4 bases and J 11 bases, leaving 16 bases between the germline ends. This CDR3 is built from 13 residues. The CDR3 protein is CASSPDRRTSIYF. Written as DNA, the CDR3 is TGTGCCAGCAGCCCCGATCGTAGAACTTCCATATATTTT.

This rearrangement joins TRBV7-2 to TRBJ2-2; TRBD2 is a possible D gene (5 bases). CDR1 is SGHTA, CDR2 FQGNSA, per germline. The CDR3 totals 17 residues. Trimming removed 0 bases at V and 4 bases at J, with 15 bases between. CDR3 amino acids: CASSLARVYTATGELFF. The DNA for the CDR3 is TGTGCCAGCAGCTTAGCGAGGGTTTATACCGCCACCGGGGAGCTGTTTTTT. The whole variable domain, filled in from reference TRBV7-2 and TRBJ2-2, reads GAGVSQSPSNKVTEKGKDVELRCDPISGHTALYWYRQSLGQGLEFLIYFQGNSAPDKSGLPSDRFSAERTGGSVSTLTIQRTQQEDSAVYLCASSLARVYTATGELFFGEGSRLTVL.

The chain carries TRBV15 and TRBJ2-1; perhaps TRBD1 as D (5 bases). Per the germline V gene, CDR1 is LNHNV and CDR2 is YYDKDF (reference sequence). This CDR3 comprises 15 residues. V was trimmed by 1 base and J by 9 bases, leaving 16 bases between them. For the CDR3, the DNA is TGTGCCACCAGCAGAGTGCGCGCCCAGGGTGGTGAGCAGTTCTTC. Amino acids: CATSRVRAQGGEQFF.

This sequence joins TRBV30 and TRBJ1-6; D is undetermined. The CDR3 spans 11 residues. Deletions cut 5 bases from V and 7 bases from J, with 6 bases between. Germline V gives CDR1 GTSNPN, CDR2 SVGIG (reference sequence). The chain's CDR3 is CAWGRNSPLHF. The CDR3 DNA sequence: TGTGCCTGGGGTAGAAATTCACCCCTCCACTTT.

V gene TRBV6-5 combines with J gene TRBJ2-5; D is undetermined. There are 13 residues in the CDR3. V dropped 0 bases and J dropped 6 bases, with 8 bases sitting between them. The germline CDR1 and CDR2 sequences are MNHEY and SVGAGI. The CDR3 DNA follows: TGTGCCAGCAGTTACTCCGAGAAGCAGACCCAGTACTTC. Residues: CASSYSEKQTQYF.

This sequence joins TRBV28 and TRBJ1-6, with D unclear. Trimming left V 6 bases short and J 0 bases short, with 6 bases between. Germline-derived CDR1 and CDR2 are MDHEN and SYDVKM. The CDR3 covers 14 residues. The CDR3 reads CASRASSYNSPLHF. The CDR3 DNA is TGTGCCAGCAGGGCGAGCTCCTATAATTCACCCCTCCACTTT.

The chain recombines TRBV7-9 with TRBJ1-5; D call uncertain. Trimming shortened V by 0 bases and J by 0 bases, and 3 bases separated the two germline ends. CDR1 is SEHNR, CDR2 FQNEAQ, per germline (reference sequence). The CDR3 loop spans 14 amino acids. The CDR3 loop reads CASSLAISNQPQHF. CDR3 DNA sequence: TGTGCCAGCAGCTTAGCGATTAGCAATCAGCCCCAGCATTTT.

This clone was observed a handful of times. This chain connects TRBV6-5 to TRBJ1-2, with D possibly being TRBD1 (6 bases). Germline V gene data show CDR1 as MNHEY and CDR2 as SVGAGI. V gave up 2 bases and J gave up 7 bases, with 11 bases separating them. The CDR3 spans 13 residues. The DNA for the CDR3 is TGTGCCAGCAGTTACGGGGCAGGGGCTGGCTACACCTTC. It specifies CASSYGAGAGYTF.

The chain carries TRBV7-3 and TRBJ2-3, with TRBD2 identical over 13 bases. The CDR3 spans 17 residues. The J segment lost 2 bases and the V segment lost 2 bases, leaving 4 bases of the junction unmatched. The germline CDR1 and CDR2 sequences are SGHTA and FQGTGA. The CDR3: CASSLSTSGGNTDTQYF. The CDR3, as DNA: TGTGCCAGCAGCTTATCGACTAGCGGGGGGAACACAGATACGCAGTATTTT.

The chain recombines TRBV5-1 with TRBJ2-1; 12 bases agree with TRBD2. Germline CDR1 and CDR2: SGHRS and YFSETQ. The V segment lost 3 bases and the J segment 2 bases; nucleotides outside the gene matches: 3. The CDR3 consists of 16 residues. Here the CDR3 reads CASSSSSGRAYNEQFF. CDR3 sequence (DNA): TGCGCCAGCAGCTCCTCTAGCGGGAGGGCCTACAATGAGCAGTTCTTC.

There are a few counts of this clone. This rearrangement joins TRBV27 to TRBJ2-7; 8 bases fit TRBD2. CDR1 is MNHEY and CDR2 is SMNVEV in the germline V gene (reference sequence). CDR3 length: 15 residues. J gave up 3 bases and V 5 bases, and 9 bases lay outside the gene matches. The CDR3 sequence is CASSPAETSVYEQYF. For the CDR3, the DNA is TGTGCCAGCAGTCCCGCCGAGACTAGCGTCTACGAGCAGTACTTC.

The rearrangement uses TRBV6-5 and TRBJ1-6; D is undetermined. The CDR3 has 14 amino acids. The germline V gene has CDR1 MNHEY and CDR2 SVGAGI. Trimming left V 10 bases short and J 6 bases short, with 16 bases between. The CDR3 nucleotides are TGTGCCACCCTGGTGGAGGTGGGTAATTCACCCCTCCACTTT. Its protein is CATLVEVGNSPLHF.

The rearrangement links TRBV5-6 to TRBJ1-5; perhaps TRBD1 as D (6 bases). The germline V and J ends were trimmed by 0 bases and 2 bases, with 15 bases remaining between them. The CDR3 loop spans 17 amino acids. Germline CDR1 is SGHDT and CDR2 is YYEEEE. CDR3 coding DNA: TGTGCCAGCAGCTTGGCCGGTGGGGGCGGTGGCAATCAGCCCCAGCATTTT. Amino acids: CASSLAGGGGGNQPQHF. Full variable domain (outside the CDR3, taken from reference TRBV5-6 and TRBJ1-5): DAGVTQSPTHLIKTRGQQVTLRCSPKSGHDTVSWYQQALGQGPQFIFQYYEEEERQRGNFPDRFSGHQFPNYSSELNVNALLLGDSALYLCASSLAGGGGGNQPQHFGDGTRLSIL.

A note on this clone: At one boundary the junction diverges from the germline segment, which might be a read error. The V gene is TRBV6-1, the J gene TRBJ1-1, with a possible D match to TRBD1 (6 bases). The CDR3 length is 14 residues. Germline lookup yields CDR1 MNHNS and CDR2 SASEGT. CDR3 loop: CASTEWGLGTEAFF. Written as DNA, the CDR3 is TGTGCCAGCACTGAATGGGGGCTAGGCACTGAAGCTTTCTTT.

The rearrangement uses TRBV14 and TRBJ2-5, with unresolved D. With 4 bases removed from V and 8 bases from J, the gap between germline ends came to 8 bases. This CDR3 is 11 amino acids long. The V gene's germline CDR1 is SGHDN and CDR2 FVKESK. The CDR3 sequence: CASSPGITQYF. The CDR3 DNA reads as TGTGCCAGCAGCCCTGGTATTACCCAGTACTTC. Full variable domain (missing parts from reference TRBV14 and TRBJ2-5): EAGVTQFPSHSVIEKGQTVTLRCDPISGHDNLYWYRRVMGKEIKFLLHFVKESKQDESGMPNNRFLAERTGGTYSTLKVQPAELEDSGVYFCASSPGITQYFGPGTRLLVL.

The chain employs TRBV18 and TRBJ1-3, with D uncertain. CDR1 is KGHSH and CDR2 is LQKENI in the germline V gene. V lost 2 bases and J 4 bases, leaving 12 bases between the germline ends. The CDR3 is 15 residues long. In nucleotides, the CDR3 is TGTGCCAGCTCACCAAGGCAGGCCGCCGGAAACACCATATATTTT. It encodes CASSPRQAAGNTIYF.